This is a list of T cell receptor beta chains from one sample in a study of identical twins. In TCRdb, the 5' RACE reads were re-called with MiXCR into one record per CDR3 protein. The table lists hundreds of thousands of distinct CDR3 sequences, roughly 6.2% of them singletons. Sequenced input: naive T cells sorted from blood. The receptor set was obtained from a man aged 18 to 30 in good health. CDR3s include the opening cysteine and the closing phenylalanine or tryptophan. Some rows mark clone size as missing; the rest say once, few, many or name a class of expanded clone.

>NA|TRBJ2-1|TRBV9
CASSVGGSEQFF
>NA|TRBJ2-5|TRBV6-2/TRBV6-3
CASRSGLAGDQETQYF
>NA|TRBJ2-1|TRBV2
CASVGLAGVNEQFF
>NA|TRBJ2-3|TRBV6-5
CASSYWKTDTQYF
>many|TRBJ2-7|TRBV6-1
CASFGGTYYEQYF
>many|TRBJ2-1|TRBV29-1
CSVWENEQFF
>many|TRBJ2-1|TRBV20-1
CSALSRADYNEQFF
>many|TRBJ2-3|TRBV10-3
CAVSTAGGRSDTQYF
>NA|TRBJ2-3|TRBV7-9
CASSKGLDTQYF
>many|TRBJ1-4|TRBV12-3/TRBV12-4
CASSFREDNEKLFF
>NA|TRBJ2-2|TRBV7-8
CASSSPTGAPNTGELFF
>NA|TRBJ1-5|TRBV12-3/TRBV12-4
CASTARAHRGSSNQPQHF
>few|TRBJ2-7|TRBV18
CASSAGGQPYEQYF
>many|TRBJ2-3|TRBV7-6
CASSKTTPSGLRDTQYF
>few|TRBJ2-5|TRBV9
CASSVGTRRETQYF
>NA|TRBJ1-3|TRBV5-4
CASSLLGGSSGNTIYF
>many|TRBJ1-2|TRBV29-1
CSVETLGPTNAF
>many|TRBJ1-1|TRBV5-1
CASSLGGLTEAFF
>many|TRBJ1-3|TRBV12-3/TRBV12-4
CASSYGQRSGNTIYF
>many|TRBJ1-5|TRBV28
CASSLSGYNQPQHF
>many|TRBJ2-1|TRBV29-1
CSVEDLYNEQFF
>few|TRBJ2-1|TRBV7-2
CASGVYGEQFF